Following are 11 T cell receptor beta chains from one sample sequenced in a study of CD8 T cells in Susac syndrome. RNA totalling roughly 0.45 to 1 ug underwent reverse transcription with random hexamers. TCRdb processed the immunoSEQ multiplex PCR reads anew with MiXCR; each CDR3 protein has one entry. The sample yields some 300,000 distinct CDR3 sequences, approximately 85% seen once. Material for sequencing was CD8+ T cells from PBMCs. These TCRs come from a human donor with multiple sclerosis.

The chain joins TRBV19 to TRBJ2-3; D gene uncertain. V was pared by 6 bases and J by 0 bases, with 19 bases between. This CDR3 is built from 17 residues. Germline CDR1 reads LNHDA; CDR2 reads SQIVND (reference sequence). The CDR3 sequence: CASSGFEGHVSTDTQYF. The CDR3 DNA follows: TGTGCCAGTAGCGGGTTCGAAGGGCATGTGAGCACAGATACGCAGTATTTT. The whole variable domain, remainder taken from reference TRBV19 and TRBJ2-3, is DGGITQSPKYLFRKEGQNVTLSCEQNLNHDAMYWYRQDPGQGLRLIYYSQIVNDFQKGDIAEGYSVSREKKESFPLTVTSAQKNPTAFYLCASSGFEGHVSTDTQYFGPGTRLTVL.

V gene TRBV19 combines with J gene TRBJ2-1; 13 positions agree with TRBD2. J was trimmed by 6 bases and V by 1 base; bases with no gene match: 6. Germline V gene data show CDR1 as LNHDA and CDR2 as SQIVND (reference sequence). The CDR3 totals 17 residues. The CDR3 DNA is TGTGCCAGTAGTATAGCCTGGACTAGCGGGGGAGTCAATGAGCAGTTCTTC. It translates to CASSIAWTSGGVNEQFF.

V usage is TRBV23-1 and J usage is TRBJ2-7; perhaps TRBD1 as D (6 bases). TRBV23-1 is an ORF, with its function uncertain. CDR3 length: 14 residues. The V end was cut by 2 bases, the J end by 3 bases, with 11 bases between. The CDR3 spells CASSQPPTGYEQYF. For the CDR3, the DNA is TGCGCCAGCAGTCAACCCCCGACAGGCTACGAGCAGTACTTC.

V is TRBV28 and J is TRBJ2-2; no reliable D call. V lost 2 bases to trimming and J lost 3 bases, with 16 bases between them. CDR1 MDHEN and CDR2 SYDVKM come from the germline V gene. The CDR3 sequence is 17 residues long. The CDR3 DNA sequence: TGTGCCAGCAGTTTAGAAGAACGGACGGACCACACCGGGGAGCTGTTTTTT. This encodes CASSLEERTDHTGELFF. The whole variable domain, remainder taken from reference TRBV28 and TRBJ2-2, is DVKVTQSSRYLVKRTGEKVFLECVQDMDHENMFWYRQDPGLGLRLIYFSYDVKMKEKGDIPEGYSVSREKKERFSLILESASTNQTSMYLCASSLEERTDHTGELFFGEGSRLTVL.

This clonotype was detected a few times. The J gene is TRBJ1-1, the V gene TRBV6-5, with 7 positions matching TRBD1. CDR1 and CDR2 (germline): MNHEY, SVGAGI. The CDR3 sequence is 17 residues long. Germline trimming cut 4 bases from V and 1 base from J; bases unmatched to any gene: 12. The CDR3 sequence: CASSLHPVQGENTEAFF. The CDR3 DNA is TGTGCCAGCAGTTTACACCCGGTGCAGGGGGAGAACACTGAAGCTTTCTTT.

The J gene is TRBJ2-1, the V gene TRBV20-1, with TRBD1 matching 10 bases. This CDR3 is built from 15 residues. The ends lost 6 bases at V and 6 bases at J; junction bases unmatched: 11. Germline CDR1 and CDR2: DFQATT and SNEGSKA (reference sequence). CDR3: CSANPMGQGPNEQFF. Written as DNA, the CDR3 is TGCAGTGCCAACCCTATGGGACAGGGGCCCAATGAGCAGTTCTTC.

This chain links TRBV5-4 with TRBJ2-3, with D perhaps being TRBD1 or TRBD2 (5 bases each). Germline CDR1 and CDR2: SGHNT and YYREEE (reference sequence). The length of the CDR3 is 12 residues. The V gene lost 5 bases and the J gene lost 2 bases, with 6 bases spanning the gap. CDR3 nucleotide sequence: TGTGCCAGCAGGGGGGACACAGATACGCAGTATTTT. Translation gives CASRGDTDTQYF. Full variable domain (missing parts from reference TRBV5-4 and TRBJ2-3): ETGVTQSPTHLIKTRGQQVTLRCSSQSGHNTVSWYQQALGQGPQFIFQYYREEENGRGNFPPRFSGLQFPNYSSELNVNALELDDSALYLCASRGDTDTQYFGPGTRLTVL.

J is TRBJ2-7 and V is TRBV30, with TRBD2 matching 9 bases. This CDR3 has 14 residues. From germline, CDR1 is GTSNPN and CDR2 SVGIG (reference sequence). Trimming cost V 8 bases and J 4 bases; bases outside gene matches: 12. CDR3 DNA: TGTGCCGGTGGGGCTAGCGGGACGTCTTACGAGCAGTACTTC. It specifies CAGGASGTSYEQYF.

Only one count was recorded for this clonotype. V gene TRBV6-1 combines with J gene TRBJ1-5; no clear D. V was trimmed by 5 bases and J by 3 bases, leaving 14 bases between them. Germline V CDR1 and CDR2: MNHNS, SASEGT. This CDR3 is 15 amino acids long. This CDR3 is CASSWVRQSNQPQHF. CDR3 nucleotides: TGTGCCAGCAGTTGGGTGCGGCAGTCCAATCAGCCCCAGCATTTT.

The rearrangement joins TRBV6-5 to TRBJ1-4; no definite D call. The V and J ends lost 0 bases and 3 bases respectively, with 11 bases between them. The germline gives CDR1 MNHEY, CDR2 SVGAGI. This CDR3 is built from 16 residues. As DNA, the CDR3 is TGTGCCAGCAGTTACTCGATTGAGATCCCTAATGAAAAACTGTTTTTT. It codes for CASSYSIEIPNEKLFF.

The rearrangement joins TRBV25-1 to TRBJ2-5; 10 nucleotides align to TRBD2. Trimming at V came to 6 bases and at J to 5 bases, leaving 6 bases not matched to a gene. CDR3 length: 14 amino acids. The germline gives CDR1 MGHDK, CDR2 SYGVNS. The CDR3 spells CASRASGSFETQYF. The CDR3 DNA follows: TGTGCCAGCAGGGCTAGCGGGAGCTTTGAGACCCAGTACTTC.